This record looks at one T cell receptor beta chain sequence and its context. Its recognized antigen is unknown. Base qualities are not at hand, and no much larger clone is one base apart. Each sample was amplified in two independent genomic DNA replicates, using approximately 550 ng for blood and approximately 1.6 ug for tumor or normal breast. TCRB sequencing of genomic DNA was carried out with the ImmunoSeq Intro kit according to the manufacturer's instructions. Multiplex PCR ran about 31 cycles with proprietary primers and spike-in control sequences for absolute quantification. Single-end 150-bp reads were used to sequence an 87-bp fragment spanning the CDR3 plus the flanking V and J genes. Seven samples, with two replicates for each sample, were multiplexed per lane of an Illumina MiSeq using version 3.0 chemistry. Under the source paper's analysis protocol: The vendor's proprietary pipeline processed the raw data and merged both replicates into a single result for each sample. A clonotype was defined as productive rearrangements that share the same V-gene family, CDR3 amino acid sequence and J-gene segment. Clonality was calculated as 1 minus the normalized Shannon entropy (Pielou evenness) of TCRB abundances. T cell density was estimated as total templates divided by the number of input cells, with the number of input cells inferred from the DNA input amount. Recon with default parameters was used to estimate total repertoire diversity and clonality. Clonotypes with over 0.1% abundance in tumor and at least 32-fold higher abundance in tumor than in normal breast were defined as tumor-enriched. Held by TCRdb, this immuneACCESS table contains in-frame sequences only and omits some clones. Under half of the omission traces to an unresolved V gene where checked; the cause of the rest is unknown. V, J and clone size derive from that table, while D and trimming were established from the DNA sequence. This sample holds about 31,000 clones; roughly 81% were observed only once. The top ten hold around a tenth of the sample.

This entry belongs to a study of early stage breast cancer tumors (TCRdb year 2017). Looking at the study overall: Of the 15 to 20 invasive breast tumors, 12 to 13 were found to be estrogen receptor-positive, progesterone receptor-positive and HER2-negative. About 65% of the 12 ER+/PR+/HER2- tumors were invasive ductal carcinomas, while the other four were invasive lobular carcinomas. A read coverage of roughly 10-fold per sample was achieved on average. The samples as a whole yielded roughly 2,700,000 detected templates, corresponding to some 1 million unique clonotypes. Beyond this particular receptor, the publication reports: Because the cohort was small, analysis by tumor subtype was not possible. Bulk genomic DNA sequencing of unsorted cells missed chain pairing and functional markers such as CD4, CD8 and FOXP3. Compared with adjacent normal breast tissue, tumors had higher clonality and around 2.7-fold greater T cell density. Enriched TCRB sequences shared across patients were found to be mostly commonly generated sequences that were unlikely to play an important role in the tumor microenvironment. Greater similarity was observed between blood and normal breast repertoires than between blood and tumor repertoires, and tumor was distinguished from normal in about 85% of the 16 patients when each tissue was compared with blood.

Dicing about 18-50 mg of tumor tissue typically produced more than 2.5 ug of DNA. The study profiled bulk TCR beta-chain repertoires in matched peripheral blood, tumor and adjacent normal breast tissue taken from approximately 15 patients with early-stage breast cancer. Following resection, visually identified tumor tissue was excised and transferred into prechilled RNAlater. Tumor tissue (roughly 20-50 mg) was diced and homogenized in RLTplus buffer with beta-mercaptoethanol and antifoaming agent using a TissueLyser II. The Qiagen AllPrep DNA/RNA Mini kit was used to extract genomic DNA. V is cut by 5 bases and J by 2 bases, and the space between the germline ends is 6 bases. The germline V gene yields SGHVS for CDR1 and FQNEAQ for CDR2. The CDR3 numbers 13 residues from cysteine through phenylalanine. Just CDR3 DNA is preserved here, 39 bases in frame from base 1.

Sequenced material: breast tumor tissue. This receptor chain uses TRBV7-8 and TRBJ2-2; too little of a D gene remains to name it. The source is a person in their twenties or thirties with breast cancer. CDR3 sequence: CASSNYNTGELFF. The nucleotide sequence reads as follows: TGTGCCAGCAGCAACTACAACACCGGGGAGCTGTTTTTT.